This T cell receptor beta chain is from a study of CD8 T cells in ankylosing spondylitis. A quantitative 5'-RACE method, one with molecular barcodes, was used to make TCR beta libraries. MiXCR, applied by TCRdb to the 5' RACE reads, yields one record per CDR3 protein. The sample lists 200,000 to 300,000 distinct CDR3 sequences; roughly 8.6% were seen once. This clonotype was seen at least ten times. Its antigen remains unknown. The germline V and J ends were trimmed by 0 bases and 1 base, with 12 bases remaining between them. The CDR3 contains 16 residues. The germline CDR1 and CDR2 sequences are SGHKS and YYEKEE (reference sequence). Study-wide findings and caveats: From matched ankylosing spondylitis synovial fluid, disease-linked clones were reportedly recovered at significantly enriched levels.

Sample: blood, either unsorted or a sorted T cell fraction (not recorded which). V usage is TRBV5-5 and J usage is TRBJ2-3; D call uncertain. The source is a male donor with ankylosing spondylitis or in good health (not recorded which). CDR3: CASSLVGSTGTDTQYF. Here the CDR3 DNA reads TGTGCCAGCAGCTTGGTTGGCAGCACAGGCACAGATACGCAGTATTTT.